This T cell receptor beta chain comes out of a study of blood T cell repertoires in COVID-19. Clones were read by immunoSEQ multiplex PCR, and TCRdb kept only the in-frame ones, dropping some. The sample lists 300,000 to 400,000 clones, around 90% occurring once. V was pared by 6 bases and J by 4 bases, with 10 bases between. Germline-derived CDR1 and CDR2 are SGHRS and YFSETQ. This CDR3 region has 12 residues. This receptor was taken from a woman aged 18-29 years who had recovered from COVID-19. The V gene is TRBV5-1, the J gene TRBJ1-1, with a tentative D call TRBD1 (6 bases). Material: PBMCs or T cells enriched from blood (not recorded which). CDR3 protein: CASKTGFTEAFF. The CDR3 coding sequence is TGCGCCAGCAAGACAGGTTTCACTGAAGCTTTCTTT.